The 10 T cell receptor beta chains reported below all come from one sample, sequenced in a study of blood T cell repertoires in COVID-19. Profiling relied on immunoSEQ multiplex PCR, and the TCRdb table lists in-frame clones only, not all of them. The data contain hundreds of thousands of clones, 70% to 90% of them singletons. Sequenced material: PBMCs or T cells enriched from blood (not recorded which). The source is a woman between 18 and 30 years old with acute COVID-19.

The count of this clone is one. The chain recombines TRBV2 with TRBJ2-7, with 7 bases identical to TRBD1. V trimming: 6 bases; J trimming: 5 bases; junction bases outside the gene matches: 10. The CDR3 runs 14 residues. The germline gives CDR1 SNHLY, CDR2 FYNNEI. The DNA of the CDR3 is TGTGCCAGCAGGTCGGGTCAGGGGGTCCACGAGCAGTACTTC. It is translated as CASRSGQGVHEQYF.

The gene calls are TRBV12-1 and TRBJ1-6; TRBD1 is the table's D call, not checked against the DNA. TRBV12-1 is reported as a pseudogene. CDR3 length: 13 amino acids. The CDR3 bases are TGTGCCAGCAGCAAGTCAGTGGATTCACCCCTCCACTTT. The encoded protein is CASSKSVDSPLHF.

The genes are TRBV27 and TRBJ1-4; a weak D match, TRBD1 (6 bases). The CDR3 extends over 14 amino acids. Trimming shortened V by 9 bases and J by 5 bases, and 16 bases separated the two germline ends. CDR1 is MNHEY and CDR2 is SMNVEV in the germline V gene (reference sequence). The chain's CDR3 is CASATGSHNEKLFF. DNA of the CDR3: TGTGCCAGTGCGACAGGCTCACACAATGAAAAACTGTTTTTT. Full variable domain (outside the CDR3, taken from reference TRBV27 and TRBJ1-4): EAQVTQNPRYLITVTGKKLTVTCSQNMNHEYMSWYRQDPGLGLRQIYYSMNVEVTDKGDVPEGYKVSRKEKRNFPLILESPSPNQTSLYFCASATGSHNEKLFFGSGTQLSVL.

This clone has more than one count but fewer than ten. The chain uses TRBV25-1 and TRBJ1-2; D possibly corresponds to TRBD1 (5 bases). Germline loops: CDR1 MGHDK, CDR2 SYGVNS. The CDR3 runs to 14 residues. V was trimmed by 3 bases and J by 4 bases, leaving 12 bases between them. CDR3 DNA sequence: TGTGCCAGCAGTGACGACAATGGGGCCTATGGCTACACCTTC. Translated, it gives CASSDDNGAYGYTF.

The gene calls are TRBV7-9 and TRBJ1-2; 11 bases agree with TRBD1. V trimming: 5 bases; J trimming: 7 bases; junction bases outside the gene matches: 6. The V gene's germline CDR1 is SEHNR and CDR2 FQNEAQ (reference sequence). This CDR3 has 14 amino acids. The CDR3 DNA reads TGTGCCAGCAGCCACGGACAGGGGGCTAGTGGCTACACCTTC. Translated, it gives CASSHGQGASGYTF.

J is TRBJ2-7 and V is TRBV3-1 (or the pseudogene TRBV3-2); D is ambiguous. The germline V and J ends were trimmed by 0 bases and 2 bases, with 20 bases remaining between them. The germline V gene has CDR1 LGHDT and CDR2 YNNKEL (reference sequence). The CDR3 loop spans 18 amino acids. The CDR3 spells CASSQETHRRVDTYEQYF. The CDR3 bases are TGTGCCAGCAGCCAAGAGACACACCGTAGAGTGGATACCTACGAGCAGTACTTC.

Worth noting for this clone: Other DNA sequences from this sample encode an identical CDR3 as well. V and J are TRBV7-2 and TRBJ1-5, with TRBD1 matching 10 bases. The CDR3 is 15 amino acids. V lost 2 bases and J lost 4; bases outside the gene matches: 2. Germline loops: CDR1 SGHTA, CDR2 FQGNSA. The CDR3 here is CASSLWGQGNQPQHF. In DNA form, the CDR3 reads TGTGCCAGCAGCTTATGGGGACAGGGGAATCAGCCCCAGCATTTT.

The chain has TRBV5-4 and TRBJ1-2; D uncertain. The CDR3 sequence is 13 residues long. Germline CDR1 and CDR2: SGHNT and YYREEE (reference sequence). Trimming removed 2 bases from V and 2 bases from J, with 7 bases in between. CDR3 amino acids: CASSFRGNYGYTF. The DNA for the CDR3 is TGTGCCAGCAGCTTCCGGGGAAACTATGGCTACACCTTC.

The rearrangement uses TRBV3-1 (or the pseudogene TRBV3-2) and TRBJ1-2, with D possibly TRBD1 on 6 matching bases. Per the germline V gene, CDR1 is LGHDT and CDR2 is YNNKEL (reference sequence). The CDR3 totals 14 residues. The ends were cut back, 7 bases at V and 2 bases at J, with 14 bases in the middle. The chain's CDR3 is CASTPGEANYGYTF. DNA for the CDR3: TGTGCCAGCACCCCAGGGGAAGCGAACTATGGCTACACCTTC.

The chain couples TRBV10-3 to TRBJ1-1, with D unresolved. The length of the CDR3 is 15 residues. The germline V and J ends were trimmed by 3 bases and 4 bases, with 15 bases remaining between them. In germline, CDR1 is ENHRY, CDR2 SYGVKD. CDR3 sequence: CAISELSSLGTEAFF. In nucleotides, the CDR3 is TGTGCCATCAGTGAACTATCCTCTTTAGGCACTGAAGCTTTCTTT.